A selection of T cell receptor beta chains follows, all from one sample in a study of blood T cells in healthy people across ages. TCRdb reprocessed the 5' RACE reads via MiXCR and lists one record per CDR3 protein. Here the sample spans roughly 1.6 million distinct CDR3 sequences, almost 35% being singletons. The sample was blood. The receptor set was obtained from a woman in her 30s in good health. The CDR3 runs from the conserved cysteine through the conserved F or W. The D gene is left open where the match is weak. The size field is filled for only some rows; it gives once, few, many or a size class.

D | J | size | V | CDR3 | DNA
NA | TRBJ2-7 | few | TRBV12-3/TRBV12-4 | CASSLRGFLSGTGAYEQYF | TGTGCCAGCAGCCTCAGGGGGTTCCTCTCGGGGACTGGCGCATACGAGCAGTACTTC
NA | TRBJ2-7 | many | TRBV20-1 | CSAIPGIGAYEQYF | TGCAGTGCGATTCCGGGAATTGGGGCCTACGAGCAGTACTTC
NA | TRBJ1-6 | many | TRBV18 | CASSPTGADNSPLHF | TGTGCCAGCTCACCAACAGGCGCAGATAATTCACCCCTCCACTTT
NA | TRBJ2-4 | NA | TRBV3-1 | CASSQRFLGAAVLAKNIQYF | TGTGCCAGCAGCCAACGGTTTTTAGGGGCTGCAGTTCTAGCCAAAAACATTCAGTACTTC
NA | TRBJ2-1 | NA | TRBV20-1 | CSADKLGLDPYNEQFF | TGCAGTGCCGATAAACTGGGTCTAGATCCCTACAATGAGCAGTTCTTC
TRBD2 | TRBJ2-1 | NA | TRBV5-6 | CASSMWGTSGSSEQFF | TGTGCCAGCAGCATGTGGGGGACTAGCGGGAGTAGTGAGCAGTTCTTC
TRBD2 | TRBJ2-5 | few | TRBV29-1 | CSVAVAGGQGTQYF | TGCAGCGTTGCGGTAGCGGGGGGCCAGGGGACCCAGTACTTC
TRBD1 | TRBJ1-2 | NA | TRBV9 | CASSGTGDGHTF | TGTGCCAGCAGCGGGACAGGGGATGGCCACACCTTC
NA | TRBJ2-5 | NA | TRBV29-1 | CSAPSGAGRETQYF | TGCAGCGCCCCAAGTGGGGCGGGGAGGGAGACCCAGTACTTC
NA | TRBJ2-1 | few | TRBV20-1 | CSAKPYNEQFF | TGCAGTGCGAAACCCTACAATGAGCAGTTCTTC
TRBD2 | TRBJ2-1 | NA | TRBV4-1 | CASSQEPAGGSYNEQFF | TGCGCCAGCAGCCAAGAACCAGCGGGAGGGTCCTACAATGAGCAGTTCTTC
NA | TRBJ2-1 | few | TRBV6-5 | CASSSPGVVGYNEQFF | TGTGCCAGCAGCTCCCCCGGGGTGGTGGGTTACAATGAGCAGTTCTTC
NA | TRBJ1-1 | NA | TRBV10-3 | CATTGYENTEAFF | TGTGCCACCACCGGGTACGAGAACACTGAAGCTTTCTTT
NA | TRBJ2-3 | few | TRBV7-6 | CASSLDPPGVLGTDTQYF | TGTGCCAGCAGCTTAGATCCGCCAGGGGTCCTTGGTACGGATACGCAGTATTTT
TRBD2 | TRBJ2-1 | NA | TRBV27 | CASIKRGGINEQFF | TGTGCCAGCATAAAGCGGGGGGGTATCAATGAGCAGTTCTTC
TRBD2 | TRBJ2-5 | NA | TRBV7-3 | CASSLAGGGAVQETQYF | TGTGCCAGCAGCTTAGCGGGCGGGGGGGCTGTCCAAGAGACCCAGTACTTC
NA | TRBJ2-5 | few | TRBV18 | CASSPQTTQYF | TGTGCCAGCTCACCACAGACGACCCAGTACTTC
TRBD2 | TRBJ2-3 | NA | TRBV27 | CASSFAGGNTDTQYF | TGTGCCAGCAGTTTTGCGGGAGGGAACACAGATACGCAGTATTTT
TRBD2 | TRBJ2-5 | few | TRBV20-1 | CSATRPGGRSGEQYF | TGCAGTGCTACCCGGCCGGGGGGGAGATCAGGGGAGCAGTACTTC
TRBD1 | TRBJ2-3 | NA | TRBV10-3 | CAISDAPDRGRDTDTQYF | TGTGCCATCAGTGACGCTCCGGACAGGGGACGAGACACAGATACGCAGTATTTT
TRBD2 | TRBJ2-3 | NA | TRBV5-1 | CASSPGGGLRRNTQYF | TGCGCCAGCAGCCCGGGGGGGGGACTACGGCGGAATACGCAGTATTTT
TRBD2 | TRBJ2-3 | few | TRBV10-3 | CAISGRLAGVTDTQYF | TGTGCCATCAGCGGGAGACTAGCGGGGGTCACAGATACGCAGTATTTT
TRBD2 | TRBJ2-1 | NA | TRBV12-3/TRBV12-4 | CASSLGLAGDSYNEQFF | TGTGCCAGCAGCCTGGGACTAGCGGGAGACTCCTACAATGAGCAGTTCTTC
NA | TRBJ1-6 | few | TRBV29-1 | CLPKEDSPLHF | TGCTTACCTAAGGAGGATTCACCCCTCCACTTT
NA | TRBJ2-1 | NA | TRBV6-1 | CASSVVRGQWNEQFF | TGTGCCAGCAGTGTAGTCAGGGGCCAATGGAATGAGCAGTTCTTC
NA | TRBJ2-7 | many | TRBV4-1 | CASSQPATPQGPDEQYF | TGCGCCAGCAGCCAACCTGCGACACCCCAGGGTCCCGACGAGCAGTACTTC
TRBD2 | TRBJ2-2 | NA | TRBV4-1 | CASSHGLSGTWSGELFF | TGCGCCAGCAGCCACGGGCTAAGCGGGACGTGGTCCGGGGAGCTGTTTTTT
NA | TRBJ2-5 | NA | TRBV10-3 | CAISESQGKETQYF | TGTGCCATCAGTGAGTCCCAGGGTAAGGAGACCCAGTACTTC
TRBD2 | TRBJ2-1 | few | TRBV27 | CASSFGRSGRDSEQFF | TGTGCCAGCAGTTTTGGTCGAAGCGGGAGGGATAGTGAGCAGTTCTTC